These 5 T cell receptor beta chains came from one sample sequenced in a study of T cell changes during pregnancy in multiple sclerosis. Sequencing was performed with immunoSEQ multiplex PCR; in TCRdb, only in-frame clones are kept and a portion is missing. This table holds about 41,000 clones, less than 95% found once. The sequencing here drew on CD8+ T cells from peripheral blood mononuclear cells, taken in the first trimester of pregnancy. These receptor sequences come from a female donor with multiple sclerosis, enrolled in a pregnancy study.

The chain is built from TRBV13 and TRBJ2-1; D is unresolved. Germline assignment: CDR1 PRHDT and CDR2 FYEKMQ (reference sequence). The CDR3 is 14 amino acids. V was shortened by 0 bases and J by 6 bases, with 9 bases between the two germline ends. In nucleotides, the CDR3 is TGTGCCAGCAGCTTAGGCCTAGTCCGCAATGAGCAGTTCTTC. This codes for CASSLGLVRNEQFF.

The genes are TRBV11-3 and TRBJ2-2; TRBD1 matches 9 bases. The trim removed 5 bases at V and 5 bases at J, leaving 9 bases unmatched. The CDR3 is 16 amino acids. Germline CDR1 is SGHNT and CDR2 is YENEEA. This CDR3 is CASSPTGQGGTGELFF. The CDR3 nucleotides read TGTGCCAGCAGCCCCACGGGACAGGGTGGAACCGGGGAGCTGTTTTTT.

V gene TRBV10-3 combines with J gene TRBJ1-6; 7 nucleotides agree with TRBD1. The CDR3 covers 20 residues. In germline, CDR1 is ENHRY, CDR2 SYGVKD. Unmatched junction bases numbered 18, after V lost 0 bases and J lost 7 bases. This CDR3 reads CAISESVWSLRDSQNSPLHF. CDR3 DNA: TGTGCCATCAGTGAGTCAGTGTGGTCCCTTAGGGACAGCCAAAATTCACCCCTCCACTTT.

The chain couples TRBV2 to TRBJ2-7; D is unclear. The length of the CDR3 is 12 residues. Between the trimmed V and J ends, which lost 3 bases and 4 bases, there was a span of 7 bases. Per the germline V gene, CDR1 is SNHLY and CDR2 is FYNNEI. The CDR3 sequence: CASSDTSYEQYF. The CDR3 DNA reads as TGTGCCAGCAGTGACACATCTTACGAGCAGTACTTC.

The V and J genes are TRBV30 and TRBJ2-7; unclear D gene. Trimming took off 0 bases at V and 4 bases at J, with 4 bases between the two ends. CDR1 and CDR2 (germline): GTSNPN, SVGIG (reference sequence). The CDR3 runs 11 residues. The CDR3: CAWSVQYEQYF. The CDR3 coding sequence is TGTGCCTGGAGTGTACAGTACGAGCAGTACTTC.